This TCR beta chain was retrieved from a study of blood T cell repertoires in COVID-19. Libraries were prepared by immunoSEQ multiplex PCR; TCRdb keeps only in-frame clonotypes and omits some of them. The table has about 60,000 clones, over 80% seen once. The germline gives CDR1 SNHLY, CDR2 FYNNEI. Deletions cut 8 bases from V and 8 bases from J, with 15 bases between. The CDR3 is 13 residues long. Source material: peripheral blood. V is TRBV2 and J is TRBJ1-4, with a tentative D call TRBD1 (6 bases). The clonotype comes from a human donor with active COVID-19. The donor label of this sample is uncertain. The DNA for the CDR3 is TGTGCCAGCCTGAGGGGGTTGAGGGAAAAACTGTTTTTT. Its protein is CASLRGLREKLFF.